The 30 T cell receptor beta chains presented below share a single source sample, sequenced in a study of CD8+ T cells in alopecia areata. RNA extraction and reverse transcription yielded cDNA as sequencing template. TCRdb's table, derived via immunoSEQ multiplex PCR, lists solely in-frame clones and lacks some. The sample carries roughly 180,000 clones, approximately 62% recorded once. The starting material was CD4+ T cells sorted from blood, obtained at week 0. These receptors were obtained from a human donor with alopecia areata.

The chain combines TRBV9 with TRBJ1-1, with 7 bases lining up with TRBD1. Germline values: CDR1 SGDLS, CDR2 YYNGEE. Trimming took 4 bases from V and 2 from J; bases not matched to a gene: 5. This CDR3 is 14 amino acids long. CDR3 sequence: CASSYGQANTEAFF. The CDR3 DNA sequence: TGTGCCAGCAGCTACGGACAGGCCAACACTGAAGCTTTCTTT.

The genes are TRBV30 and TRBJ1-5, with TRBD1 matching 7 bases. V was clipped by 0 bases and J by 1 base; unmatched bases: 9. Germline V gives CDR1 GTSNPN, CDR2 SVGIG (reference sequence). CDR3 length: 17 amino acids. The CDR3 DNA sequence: TGTGCCTGGAGTGTTGGCAGGGGGGAGATAAGCAATCAGCCCCAGCATTTT. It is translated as CAWSVGRGEISNQPQHF.

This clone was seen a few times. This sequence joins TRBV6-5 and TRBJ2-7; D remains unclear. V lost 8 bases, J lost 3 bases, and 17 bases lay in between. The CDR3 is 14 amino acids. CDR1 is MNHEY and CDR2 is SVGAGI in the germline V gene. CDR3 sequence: CASLRTASHYEQYF. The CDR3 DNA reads TGTGCCAGCCTCCGGACCGCCTCTCACTACGAGCAGTACTTC.

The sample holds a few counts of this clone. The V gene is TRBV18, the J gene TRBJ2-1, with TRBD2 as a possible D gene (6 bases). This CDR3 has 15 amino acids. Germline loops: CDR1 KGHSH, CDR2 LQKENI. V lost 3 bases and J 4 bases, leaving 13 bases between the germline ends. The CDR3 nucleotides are TGTGCCAGCTCACCGTTGGCTAGCGTTTACAATGAGCAGTTCTTC. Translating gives CASSPLASVYNEQFF.

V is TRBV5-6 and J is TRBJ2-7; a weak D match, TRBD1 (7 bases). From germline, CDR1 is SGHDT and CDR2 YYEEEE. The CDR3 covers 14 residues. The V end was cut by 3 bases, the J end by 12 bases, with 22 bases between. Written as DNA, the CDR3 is TGTGCCAGCAGCTCGACAGGGACTCCCAGATCTACGTACTTC. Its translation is CASSSTGTPRSTYF.

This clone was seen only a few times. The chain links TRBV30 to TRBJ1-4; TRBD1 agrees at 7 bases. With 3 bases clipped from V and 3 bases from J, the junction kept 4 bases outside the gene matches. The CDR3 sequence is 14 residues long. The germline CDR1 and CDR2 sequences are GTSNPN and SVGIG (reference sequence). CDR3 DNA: TGTGCCTGGAGCGGGGACAGCGCTAATGAAAAACTGTTTTTT. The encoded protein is CAWSGDSANEKLFF.

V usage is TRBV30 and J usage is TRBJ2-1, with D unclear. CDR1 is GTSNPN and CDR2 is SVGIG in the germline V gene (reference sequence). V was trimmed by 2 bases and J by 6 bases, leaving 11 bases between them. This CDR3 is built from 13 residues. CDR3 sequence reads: CAWSWADPNEQFF. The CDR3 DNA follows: TGTGCCTGGAGTTGGGCGGACCCCAATGAGCAGTTCTTC.

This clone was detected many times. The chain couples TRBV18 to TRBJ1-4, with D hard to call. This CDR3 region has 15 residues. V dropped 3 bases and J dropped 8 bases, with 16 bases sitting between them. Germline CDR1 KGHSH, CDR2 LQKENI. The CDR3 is CASSPRGQNAEKLFF. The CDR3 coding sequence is TGTGCCAGCTCACCTCGAGGGCAGAATGCGGAAAAACTGTTTTTT.

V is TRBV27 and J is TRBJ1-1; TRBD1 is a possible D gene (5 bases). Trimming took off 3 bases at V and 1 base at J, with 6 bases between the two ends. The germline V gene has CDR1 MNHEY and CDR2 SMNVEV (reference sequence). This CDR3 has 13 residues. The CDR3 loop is CASSLTENTEAFF. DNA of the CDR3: TGTGCCAGCAGTTTGACAGAGAACACTGAAGCTTTCTTT.

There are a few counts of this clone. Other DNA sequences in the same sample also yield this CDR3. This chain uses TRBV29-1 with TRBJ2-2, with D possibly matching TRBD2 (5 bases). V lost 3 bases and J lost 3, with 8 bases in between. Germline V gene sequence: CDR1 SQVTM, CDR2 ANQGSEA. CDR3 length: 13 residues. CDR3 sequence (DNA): TGCAGCGTTGATACGGGATACACCGGGGAGCTGTTTTTT. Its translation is CSVDTGYTGELFF.

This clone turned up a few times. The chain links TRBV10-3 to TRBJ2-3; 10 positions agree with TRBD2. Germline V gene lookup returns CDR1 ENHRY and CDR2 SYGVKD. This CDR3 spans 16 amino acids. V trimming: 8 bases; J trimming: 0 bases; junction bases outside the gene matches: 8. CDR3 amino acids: CAIGLAGEASTDTQYF. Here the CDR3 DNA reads TGTGCCATCGGTCTAGCGGGGGAGGCTAGCACAGATACGCAGTATTTT.

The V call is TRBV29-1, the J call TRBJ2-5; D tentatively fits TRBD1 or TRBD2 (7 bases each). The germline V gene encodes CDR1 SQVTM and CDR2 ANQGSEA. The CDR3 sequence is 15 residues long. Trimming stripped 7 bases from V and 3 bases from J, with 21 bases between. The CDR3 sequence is CSAPNPGGAEETQYF. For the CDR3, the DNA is TGCAGCGCCCCTAACCCAGGGGGGGCCGAAGAGACCCAGTACTTC.

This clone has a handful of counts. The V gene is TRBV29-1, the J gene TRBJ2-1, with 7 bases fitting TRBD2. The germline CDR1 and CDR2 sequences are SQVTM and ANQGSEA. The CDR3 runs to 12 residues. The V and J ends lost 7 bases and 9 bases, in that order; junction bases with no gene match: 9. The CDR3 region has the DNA TGCAGCGCTTCTTACCAGCGGGGTGAGCAGTTCTTC. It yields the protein CSASYQRGEQFF.

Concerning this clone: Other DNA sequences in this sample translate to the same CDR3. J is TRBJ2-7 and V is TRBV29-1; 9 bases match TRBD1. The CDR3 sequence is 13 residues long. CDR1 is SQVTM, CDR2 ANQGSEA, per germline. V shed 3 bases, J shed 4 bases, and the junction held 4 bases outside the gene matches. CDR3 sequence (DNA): TGCAGCGTTGAGGGACAGGGCGGATACGAGCAGTACTTC. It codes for CSVEGQGGYEQYF.

The CDR3 bases are TGTGCCAGCAGCGTAGGAGCCGGACAAAACACCGGGGAGCTGTTTTTT. Its protein is CASSVGAGQNTGELFF. J is TRBJ2-2 and V is TRBV9, with a weak D call TRBD1 (5 bases). CDR1 and CDR2 (germline): SGDLS, YYNGEE. The CDR3 covers 16 residues. Trimming left V 0 bases short and J 2 bases short, with 11 bases between.

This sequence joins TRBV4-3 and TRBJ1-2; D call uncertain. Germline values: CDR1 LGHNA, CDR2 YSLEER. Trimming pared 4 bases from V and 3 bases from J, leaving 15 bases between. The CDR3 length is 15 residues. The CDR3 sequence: CASSPEGVPHYGYTF. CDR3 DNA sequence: TGCGCCAGCAGCCCAGAGGGAGTGCCCCACTATGGCTACACCTTC.

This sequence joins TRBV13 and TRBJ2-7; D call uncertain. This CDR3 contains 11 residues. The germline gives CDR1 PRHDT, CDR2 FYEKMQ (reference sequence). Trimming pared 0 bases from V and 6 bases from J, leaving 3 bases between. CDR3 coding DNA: TGTGCCAGCAGCTTAGGAGGCGAGCAGTACTTC. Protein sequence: CASSLGGEQYF.

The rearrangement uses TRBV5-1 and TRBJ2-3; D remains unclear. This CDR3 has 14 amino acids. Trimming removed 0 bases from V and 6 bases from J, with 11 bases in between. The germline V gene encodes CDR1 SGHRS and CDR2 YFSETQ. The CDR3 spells CASSLEVATDTQYF. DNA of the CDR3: TGCGCCAGCAGCTTGGAGGTCGCCACGGATACGCAGTATTTT.

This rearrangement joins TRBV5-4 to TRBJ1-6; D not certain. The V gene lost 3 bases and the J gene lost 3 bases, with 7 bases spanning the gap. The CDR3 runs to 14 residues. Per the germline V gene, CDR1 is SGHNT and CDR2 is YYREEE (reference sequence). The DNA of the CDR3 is TGTGCCAGCAGCTCGAGGAGCTATAATTCACCCCTCCACTTT. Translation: CASSSRSYNSPLHF.

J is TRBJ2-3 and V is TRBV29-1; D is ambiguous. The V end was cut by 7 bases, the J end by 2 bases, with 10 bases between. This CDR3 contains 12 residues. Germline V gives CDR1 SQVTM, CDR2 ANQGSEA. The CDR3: CSGLEATDTQYF. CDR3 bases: TGCAGCGGGCTAGAAGCCACAGATACGCAGTATTTT.

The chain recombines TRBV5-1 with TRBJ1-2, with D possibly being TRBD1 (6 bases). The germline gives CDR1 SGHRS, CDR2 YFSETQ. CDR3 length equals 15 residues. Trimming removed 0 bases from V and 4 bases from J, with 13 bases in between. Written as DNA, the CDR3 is TGCGCCAGCAGCTTGGACGGACAGTCACTCTATGGCTACACCTTC. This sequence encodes CASSLDGQSLYGYTF.

The CDR3 sequence is CASRIAGTDTQYF. CDR3 nucleotides: TGCGCCAGCAGGATAGCTGGCACAGATACGCAGTATTTT. The chain joins TRBV10-2 to TRBJ2-3, with D unclear. V shed 6 bases and J shed 1 base, with 8 bases lying between them. CDR1 is WSHSY, CDR2 SAAADI, per germline. This CDR3 is 13 amino acids long.

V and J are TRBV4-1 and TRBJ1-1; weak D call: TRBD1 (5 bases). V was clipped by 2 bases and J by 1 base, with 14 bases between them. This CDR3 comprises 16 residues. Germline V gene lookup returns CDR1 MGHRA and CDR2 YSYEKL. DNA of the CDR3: TGCGCCAGCAGCCAACCATTGGGACGGCAGAACACTGAAGCTTTCTTT. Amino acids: CASSQPLGRQNTEAFF.

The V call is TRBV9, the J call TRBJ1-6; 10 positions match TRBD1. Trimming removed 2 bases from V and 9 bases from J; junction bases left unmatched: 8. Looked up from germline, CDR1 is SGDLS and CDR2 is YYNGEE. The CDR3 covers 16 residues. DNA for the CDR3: TGTGCCAGCAGCGTCGACGGGACAGGGGTTGGTTCACCCCTCCACTTT. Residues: CASSVDGTGVGSPLHF. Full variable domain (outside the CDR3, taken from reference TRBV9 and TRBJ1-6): DSGVTQTPKHLITATGQRVTLRCSPRSGDLSVYWYQQSLDQGLQFLIQYYNGEERAKGNILERFSAQQFPDLHSELNLSSLELGDSALYFCASSVDGTGVGSPLHFGNGTRLTVT.

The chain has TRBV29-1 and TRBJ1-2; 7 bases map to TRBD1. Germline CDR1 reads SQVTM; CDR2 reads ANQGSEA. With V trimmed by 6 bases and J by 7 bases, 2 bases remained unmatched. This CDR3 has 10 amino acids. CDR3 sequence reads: CSVGTVGYTF. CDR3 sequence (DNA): TGCAGCGTGGGGACAGTTGGCTACACCTTC.

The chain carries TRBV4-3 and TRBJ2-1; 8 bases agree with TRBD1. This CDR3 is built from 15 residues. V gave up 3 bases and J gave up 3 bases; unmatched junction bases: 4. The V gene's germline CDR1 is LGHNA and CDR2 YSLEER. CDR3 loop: CASSHSTGDYNEQFF. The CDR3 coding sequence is TGCGCCAGCAGCCATTCGACAGGGGACTACAATGAGCAGTTCTTC.

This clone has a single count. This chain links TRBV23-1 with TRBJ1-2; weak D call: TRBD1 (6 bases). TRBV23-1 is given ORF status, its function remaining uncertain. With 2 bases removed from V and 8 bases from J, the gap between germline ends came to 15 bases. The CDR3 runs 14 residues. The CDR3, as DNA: TGCGCCAGCAGTCAAACCCCCCAGGGGTACGGCTACACCTTC. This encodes CASSQTPQGYGYTF.

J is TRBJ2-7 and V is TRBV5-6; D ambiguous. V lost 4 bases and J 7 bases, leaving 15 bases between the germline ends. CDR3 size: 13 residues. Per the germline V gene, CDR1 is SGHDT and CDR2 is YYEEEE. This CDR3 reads CASSPPSVGEQYF. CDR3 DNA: TGTGCCAGCAGCCCCCCAAGTGTGGGGGAGCAGTACTTC.

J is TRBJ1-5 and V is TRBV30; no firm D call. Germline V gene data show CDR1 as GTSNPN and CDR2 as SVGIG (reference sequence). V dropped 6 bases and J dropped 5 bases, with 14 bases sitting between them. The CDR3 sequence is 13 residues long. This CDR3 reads CACAQEPDQPQHF. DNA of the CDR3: TGTGCCTGCGCCCAGGAGCCGGATCAGCCCCAGCATTTT. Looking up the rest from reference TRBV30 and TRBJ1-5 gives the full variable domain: SQTIHQWPATLVQPVGSPLSLECTVEGTSNPNLYWYRQAAGRGLQLLFYSVGIGQISSEVPQNLSASRPQDRQFILSSKKLLLSDSGFYLCACAQEPDQPQHFGDGTRLSIL.

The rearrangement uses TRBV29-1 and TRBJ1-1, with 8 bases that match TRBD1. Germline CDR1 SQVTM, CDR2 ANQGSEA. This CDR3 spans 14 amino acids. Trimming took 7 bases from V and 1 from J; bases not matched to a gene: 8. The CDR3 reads CSAHTGTGNTEAFF. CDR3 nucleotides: TGCAGCGCCCATACCGGGACAGGGAACACTGAAGCTTTCTTT. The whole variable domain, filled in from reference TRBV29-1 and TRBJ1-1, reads SAVISQKPSRDICQRGTSLTIQCQVDSQVTMMFWYRQQPGQSLTLIATANQGSEATYESGFVIDKFPISRPNLTFSTLTVSNMSPEDSSIYLCSAHTGTGNTEAFFGQGTRLTVV.